This T cell receptor (beta chain) appears in the sequencing data of a study of CD8 T cells in ankylosing spondylitis. Whole-study results and caveats: The authors found the disease-linked clones to be CD8+ and relatively rare in peripheral blood.

Germline CDR1 DFQATT, CDR2 SNEGSKA (reference sequence). The CDR3 runs to 12 residues. V was clipped by 6 bases and J by 2 bases, with 11 bases between them. 5'-RACE, quantitative and with molecular barcodes, yielded the TCR beta libraries. TCRdb processed the 5' RACE reads anew with MiXCR; each CDR3 protein has one entry. The data contain around 130,000 distinct CDR3 sequences, roughly 6.6% of them singletons. This clonotype occurred many times. Its antigen is unknown. V and J are TRBV20-1 and TRBJ2-7; D possibly corresponds to TRBD1 (5 bases). This receptor was obtained from a male donor with ankylosing spondylitis or in good health (not recorded which). What was sequenced was blood, either unsorted or a sorted T cell fraction (not recorded which). The CDR3 spells CSAPDTAYEQYF. The CDR3 DNA follows: TGCAGTGCCCCGGACACCGCCTACGAGCAGTACTTC.